This T cell receptor beta chain was sequenced during a study of blood T cell repertoires in COVID-19. Participants spanned ages about 18 to 100 years and resided in 24 US areas. Recovery among Cohort 3 donors was established by two negative PCRs, clearance, or symptom resolution. Original processing notes: Reference gene primer amplification gave estimated nucleated cell counts. The data were produced by immunoSEQ multiplex PCR, yet TCRdb's version contains in-frame clones alone and is incomplete. D and trimming come from the DNA, and the V and J calls and clone size come from that table. Found here are more than 300,000 clones, around 86% of them singletons; the top ten hold approximately 4.1%. The germline gives CDR1 LGHDT, CDR2 YNNKEL (reference sequence). The V segment lost 5 bases and the J segment 1 base; nucleotides outside the gene matches: 7. The length of the CDR3 is 16 residues.

The chain uses TRBV3-1 (or the pseudogene TRBV3-2) and TRBJ1-5; the match to TRBD1 covers 8 bases. The source is a man aged 25 to 40 who had recovered from COVID-19. The sequenced sample consisted of PBMCs or T cells enriched from blood (not recorded which). The CDR3 DNA sequence: TGTGCCAGCAGCTTAGGGACAGGTGGGAGCAATCAGCCCCAGCATTTT. Translated: CASSLGTGGSNQPQHF.